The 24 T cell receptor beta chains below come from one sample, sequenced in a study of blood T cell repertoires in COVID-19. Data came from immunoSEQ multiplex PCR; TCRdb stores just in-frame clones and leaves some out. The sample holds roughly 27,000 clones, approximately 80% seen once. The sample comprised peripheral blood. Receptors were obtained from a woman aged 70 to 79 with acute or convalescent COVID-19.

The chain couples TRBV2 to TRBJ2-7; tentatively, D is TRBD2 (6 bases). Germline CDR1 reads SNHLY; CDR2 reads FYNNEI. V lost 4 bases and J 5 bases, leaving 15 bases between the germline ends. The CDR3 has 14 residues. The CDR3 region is CASSGRVINDEQYF. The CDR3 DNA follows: TGTGCCAGCAGTGGGAGGGTTATTAATGACGAGCAGTACTTC.

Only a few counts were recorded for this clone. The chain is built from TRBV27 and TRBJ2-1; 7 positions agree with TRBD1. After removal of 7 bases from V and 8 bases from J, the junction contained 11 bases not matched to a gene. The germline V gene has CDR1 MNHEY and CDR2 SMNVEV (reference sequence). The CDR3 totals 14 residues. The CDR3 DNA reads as TGTGCCAGCACCGAATCTCAAGGGGGCGATGAGCAGTTCTTC. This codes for CASTESQGGDEQFF.

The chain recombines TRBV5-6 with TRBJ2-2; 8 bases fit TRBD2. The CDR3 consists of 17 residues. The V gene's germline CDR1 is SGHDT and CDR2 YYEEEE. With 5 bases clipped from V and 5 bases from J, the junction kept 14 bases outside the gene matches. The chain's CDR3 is CASRPLASPGGTGELFF. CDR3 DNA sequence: TGTGCCAGCAGACCGCTCGCCAGCCCGGGGGGGACCGGGGAGCTGTTTTTT.

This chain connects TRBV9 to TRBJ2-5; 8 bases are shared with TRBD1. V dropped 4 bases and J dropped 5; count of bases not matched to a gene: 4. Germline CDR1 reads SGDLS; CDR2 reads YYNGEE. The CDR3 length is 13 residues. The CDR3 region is CASSPNRGETQYF. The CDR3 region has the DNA TGTGCCAGCAGCCCAAACAGGGGGGAGACCCAGTACTTC.

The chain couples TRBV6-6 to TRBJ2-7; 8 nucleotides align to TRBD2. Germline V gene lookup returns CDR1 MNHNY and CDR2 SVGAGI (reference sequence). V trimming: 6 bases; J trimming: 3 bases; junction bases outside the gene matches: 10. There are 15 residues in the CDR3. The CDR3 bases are TGTGCCAGCAGAGTTATGGGACTAGTTAACTACGAGCAGTACTTC. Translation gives CASRVMGLVNYEQYF.

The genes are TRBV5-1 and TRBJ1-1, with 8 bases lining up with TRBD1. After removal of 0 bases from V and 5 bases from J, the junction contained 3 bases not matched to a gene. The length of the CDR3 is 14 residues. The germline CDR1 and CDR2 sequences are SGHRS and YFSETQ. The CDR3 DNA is TGCGCCAGCAGCTTGGCCCGGACAGGGACTGAAGCTTTCTTT. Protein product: CASSLARTGTEAFF.

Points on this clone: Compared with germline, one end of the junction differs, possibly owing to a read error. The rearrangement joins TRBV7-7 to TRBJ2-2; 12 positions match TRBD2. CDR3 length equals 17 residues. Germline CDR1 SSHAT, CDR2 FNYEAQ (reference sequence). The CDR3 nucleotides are TGTGCTAGCAGCCCACTAGCGGGGGGACCGAACACCGGGGAGCTGTTTTTT. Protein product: CASSPLAGGPNTGELFF. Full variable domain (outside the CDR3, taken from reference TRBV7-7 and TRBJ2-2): GAGVSQSPRYKVTKRGQDVTLRCDPISSHATLYWYQQALGQGPEFLTYFNYEAQPDKSGLPSDRFSAERPEGSISTLTIQRTEQRDSAMYRCASSPLAGGPNTGELFFGEGSRLTVL.

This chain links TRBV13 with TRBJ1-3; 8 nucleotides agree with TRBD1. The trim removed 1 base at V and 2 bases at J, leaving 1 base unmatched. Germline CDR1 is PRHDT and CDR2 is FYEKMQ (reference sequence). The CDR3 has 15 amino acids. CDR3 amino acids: CASSLEDRAGNTIYF. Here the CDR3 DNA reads TGTGCCAGCAGCTTAGAGGACAGGGCTGGAAACACCATATATTTT.

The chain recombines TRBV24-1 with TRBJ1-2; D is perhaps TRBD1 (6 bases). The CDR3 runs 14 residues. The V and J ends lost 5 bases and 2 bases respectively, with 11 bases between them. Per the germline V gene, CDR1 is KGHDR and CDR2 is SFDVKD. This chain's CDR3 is CATSVGGANYGYTF. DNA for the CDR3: TGTGCCACCAGTGTCGGGGGGGCGAACTATGGCTACACCTTC.

CDR3 residues: CASRDRGRGANEKLFF. CDR3 DNA sequence: TGTGCCAGCAGGGACAGGGGGCGCGGGGCTAATGAAAAACTGTTTTTT. This sequence joins TRBV27 and TRBJ1-4; 11 bases align to TRBD1. Germline values: CDR1 MNHEY, CDR2 SMNVEV (reference sequence). The ends lost 6 bases at V and 3 bases at J; junction bases unmatched: 6. This CDR3 region has 16 residues.

In nucleotides, the CDR3 is TGTGCCAGCAGCTTGGAGGTAGCGGTCCGGACAGATACGCAGTATTTT. This codes for CASSLEVAVRTDTQYF. This chain connects TRBV5-4 to TRBJ2-3; perhaps TRBD2 as D (6 bases). This CDR3 region has 16 residues. Germline assignment: CDR1 SGHNT and CDR2 YYREEE (reference sequence). Trimming took off 0 bases at V and 3 bases at J, with 14 bases between the two ends.

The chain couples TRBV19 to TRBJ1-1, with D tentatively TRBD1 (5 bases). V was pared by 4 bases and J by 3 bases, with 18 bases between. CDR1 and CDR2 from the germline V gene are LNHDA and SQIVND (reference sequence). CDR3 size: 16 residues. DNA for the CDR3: TGTGCCAGTAGTAACGCGTTTGGGGCTGGGTACACTGAAGCTTTCTTT. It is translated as CASSNAFGAGYTEAFF.

The CDR3 DNA follows: TGTGCCAGCAGTAAAACTAGCGGGGGGGCCGGAGAGCAGTTCTTC. Translated, it gives CASSKTSGGAGEQFF. This sequence joins TRBV28 and TRBJ2-1, with TRBD2 matching over 13 bases. The V gene's germline CDR1 is MDHEN and CDR2 SYDVKM. This CDR3 spans 15 amino acids. J gave up 10 bases and V 5 bases, and 8 bases lay outside the gene matches.

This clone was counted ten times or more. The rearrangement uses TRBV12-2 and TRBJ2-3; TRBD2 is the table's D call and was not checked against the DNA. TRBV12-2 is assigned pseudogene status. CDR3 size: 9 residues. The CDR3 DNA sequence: TGTGCAAGTCTCCCGGGACTGTATTTT. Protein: CASLPGLYF.

For the CDR3, the DNA is TGTGCCAGCAGCTTAGGGGCTGGGACAGGGGTATTTGAAAAACTGTTTTTT. Protein: CASSLGAGTGVFEKLFF. J is TRBJ1-4 and V is TRBV7-6; TRBD1 agrees at 10 bases. Trimming cost V 1 base and J 7 bases; bases outside gene matches: 9. The CDR3 spans 17 residues. Germline V gene sequence: CDR1 SGHVS, CDR2 FNYEAQ.

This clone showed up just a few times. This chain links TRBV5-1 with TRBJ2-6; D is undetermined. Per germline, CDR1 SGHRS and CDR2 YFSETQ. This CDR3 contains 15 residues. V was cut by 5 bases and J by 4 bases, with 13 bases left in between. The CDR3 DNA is TGCGCCAGCAGTCCGGTCACTCTAGGGGCCAACGTCCTGACTTTC. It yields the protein CASSPVTLGANVLTF.

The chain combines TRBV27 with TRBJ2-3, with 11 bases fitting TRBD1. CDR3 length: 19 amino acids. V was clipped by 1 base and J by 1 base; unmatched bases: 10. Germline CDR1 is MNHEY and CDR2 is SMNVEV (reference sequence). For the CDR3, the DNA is TGTGCCAGCAGTTTATATCCCCCCGGGGGACAGGGGGGCACAGATACGCAGTATTTT. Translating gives CASSLYPPGGQGGTDTQYF.

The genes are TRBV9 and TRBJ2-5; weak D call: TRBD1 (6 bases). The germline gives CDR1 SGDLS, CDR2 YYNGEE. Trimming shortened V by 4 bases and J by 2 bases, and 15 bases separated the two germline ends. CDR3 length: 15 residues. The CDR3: CASSTTRGEQETQYF. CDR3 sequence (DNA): TGTGCCAGCAGCACCACCAGGGGAGAGCAAGAGACCCAGTACTTC. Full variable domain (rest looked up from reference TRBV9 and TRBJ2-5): DSGVTQTPKHLITATGQRVTLRCSPRSGDLSVYWYQQSLDQGLQFLIQYYNGEERAKGNILERFSAQQFPDLHSELNLSSLELGDSALYFCASSTTRGEQETQYFGPGTRLLVL.

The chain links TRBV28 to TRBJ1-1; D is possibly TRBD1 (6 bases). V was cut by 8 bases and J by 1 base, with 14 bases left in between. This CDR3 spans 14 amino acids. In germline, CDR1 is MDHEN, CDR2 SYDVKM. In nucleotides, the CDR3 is TGTGCCAGCCATAAGGGGGGGGCGAACACTGAAGCTTTCTTT. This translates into CASHKGGANTEAFF.

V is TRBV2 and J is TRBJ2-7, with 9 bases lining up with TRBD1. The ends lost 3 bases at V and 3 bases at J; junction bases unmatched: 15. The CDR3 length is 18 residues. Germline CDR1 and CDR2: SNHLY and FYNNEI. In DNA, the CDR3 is TGTGCCAGCAGTGATAGGGTACAAGACAGGGGGATTGTCTACGAGCAGTACTTC. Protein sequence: CASSDRVQDRGIVYEQYF.

In DNA, the CDR3 is TGTGCCACCAGCAGAGGTCTACAGGGAACTGAAGCTTTCTTT. Amino acids: CATSRGLQGTEAFF. The V call is TRBV15, the J call TRBJ1-1; maybe TRBD1 (6 bases). CDR1 LNHNV and CDR2 YYDKDF come from the germline V gene (reference sequence). There are 14 residues in the CDR3. V was shortened by 1 base and J by 5 bases, with 11 bases between the two germline ends.

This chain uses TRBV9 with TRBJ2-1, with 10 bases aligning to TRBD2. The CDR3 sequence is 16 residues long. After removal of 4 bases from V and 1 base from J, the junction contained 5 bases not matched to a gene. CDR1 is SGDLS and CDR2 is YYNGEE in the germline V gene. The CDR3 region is CASSLGTSVSYNEQFF. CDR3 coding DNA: TGTGCCAGCAGCCTTGGGACTAGCGTGTCCTACAATGAGCAGTTCTTC.

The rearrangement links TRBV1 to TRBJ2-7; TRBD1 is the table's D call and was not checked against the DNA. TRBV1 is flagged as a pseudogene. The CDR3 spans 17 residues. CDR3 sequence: CTSSQDVGQGHSHEQYF. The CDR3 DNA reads TGCACCAGCAGCCAAGATGTAGGACAGGGGCATTCCCACGAGCAGTACTTC.

The CDR3 coding sequence is TGCAGCGTACGCGGGAGAAGAGAGACCCAGTACTTC. This encodes CSVRGRRETQYF. The rearrangement links TRBV29-1 to TRBJ2-5; 7 bases are shared with TRBD2. Germline V gene lookup returns CDR1 SQVTM and CDR2 ANQGSEA. This CDR3 has 12 residues. After removal of 6 bases from V and 4 bases from J, the junction contained 5 bases not matched to a gene.